This T cell receptor (beta chain) was obtained from a study of blood T cell repertoires in COVID-19. The CDR3 consists of 14 residues. CDR1 is LGHNA, CDR2 YNFKEQ, per germline. V was clipped by 0 bases and J by 2 bases, with 7 bases between them. Assay used: immunoSEQ multiplex PCR; TCRdb lists only in-frame clones, some missing. The sample shows about 120,000 clones, about 89% of them seen only once. The chain recombines TRBV4-2 with TRBJ2-5; D is unresolved. The sample consisted of peripheral blood. The source of this sequence is a middle-aged man with acute or convalescent COVID-19. CDR3 sequence reads: CASSQDQAQETQYF. CDR3 nucleotide sequence: TGTGCCAGCAGCCAAGATCAAGCGCAAGAGACCCAGTACTTC.